A single sample is the source of the 17 T cell receptor beta chains below, sequenced in a study of shared clonotypes between healthy human individuals. Terminally differentiated effector memory CD45RA+ cells were left out of the naive CD8 fraction, which was CD45RO-negative and positively selected for CCR7. Some clones are missing from TCRdb's copy, which holds only in-frame ones; the method was immunoSEQ multiplex PCR. Of approximately 810,000 clones listed, over 90% are singletons. What was sequenced was naive CD8+ T cells sorted from blood. These receptors originate from a man aged 25 to 45 in good health.

CDR3 protein: CASSTLAGGGDEQYF. CDR3 nucleotides: TGTGCCAGCAGCACCTTAGCGGGAGGGGGCGACGAGCAGTACTTC. The rearrangement joins TRBV7-6 to TRBJ2-7; 11 bases align to TRBD2. This CDR3 has 15 residues. Trimming at V came to 5 bases and at J to 5 bases, leaving 8 bases not matched to a gene. Per the germline V gene, CDR1 is SGHVS and CDR2 is FNYEAQ.

V usage is TRBV30 and J usage is TRBJ2-7; D remains unclear. Trimming removed 7 bases at V and 2 bases at J, with 12 bases between. The CDR3 sequence is 12 residues long. Germline CDR1 reads GTSNPN; CDR2 reads SVGIG (reference sequence). In DNA form, the CDR3 reads TGTGCCTTGACGGACGTCACCTACGAGCAGTACTTC. It is translated as CALTDVTYEQYF.

The chain employs TRBV19 and TRBJ2-7; 11 nucleotides line up with TRBD1. With V trimmed by 4 bases and J by 3 bases, 5 bases remained unmatched. CDR3 length: 15 amino acids. Germline V lookup: CDR1 LNHDA, CDR2 SQIVND (reference sequence). Here the CDR3 reads CASSTEGQGVYEQYF. CDR3 in DNA: TGTGCCAGTAGTACCGAGGGACAGGGGGTCTACGAGCAGTACTTC.

V usage is TRBV7-2 and J usage is TRBJ2-7, with 9 bases aligning to TRBD1. CDR3 length: 14 amino acids. Looked up from germline, CDR1 is SGHTA and CDR2 is FQGNSA. V lost 8 bases, J lost 6 bases, and 11 bases stayed unmatched. For the CDR3, the DNA is TGTGCCAGCCATTCCGGGACAGGGCCCTTCGAGCAGTACTTC. Translating it yields CASHSGTGPFEQYF.

V gene TRBV5-8 combines with J gene TRBJ2-7; a weak D match, TRBD1 (6 bases). The germline V gene has CDR1 SGHTS and CDR2 YDEGEE. V lost 7 bases and J 0 bases, leaving 23 bases between the germline ends. The CDR3 runs 17 residues. The CDR3 nucleotides are TGTGCCAGCCGAACAGCATTCTCCGGGACACACTCCTACGAGCAGTACTTC. Translation gives CASRTAFSGTHSYEQYF.

The genes are TRBV28 and TRBJ2-7; D unclear. Germline V gene data show CDR1 as MDHEN and CDR2 as SYDVKM. The CDR3 totals 13 residues. Trimming cost V 8 bases and J 0 bases, with 11 bases left between them. CDR3 sequence: CASARTNSYEQYF. The CDR3 DNA is TGTGCCAGCGCCCGGACCAACTCCTACGAGCAGTACTTC.

The sample holds a few counts of this clone. The chain is built from TRBV7-9 and TRBJ1-2; 7 bases are shared with TRBD1. Germline loops: CDR1 SEHNR, CDR2 FQNEAQ (reference sequence). The junction had 14 bases not matched to a gene; V was cut back by 1 base and J by 6 bases. The CDR3 is 17 amino acids. CDR3 in DNA: TGTGCCAGCAGCTTAGTCCCCCGGTCAGGGGGATTGGATGGCTACACCTTC. This codes for CASSLVPRSGGLDGYTF.

This clone was counted a single time. In nucleotides, the CDR3 is TGTGCCAGCAGCTTTGCAAACCTCAATGAGCAGTTCTTC. Residues: CASSFANLNEQFF. The chain has TRBV7-9 and TRBJ2-1; D gene unclear. Between the trimmed V and J ends, which lost 3 bases and 6 bases, there was a span of 9 bases. The CDR3 totals 13 residues. Germline V gene data show CDR1 as SEHNR and CDR2 as FQNEAQ (reference sequence).

The chain joins TRBV7-9 to TRBJ2-1; weak D call: TRBD1 (5 bases). Trimming pared 5 bases from V and 4 bases from J, leaving 24 bases between. This CDR3 contains 18 residues. Germline V lookup: CDR1 SEHNR, CDR2 FQNEAQ (reference sequence). CDR3 protein: CASSPVAPGMVGYNEQFF. Here the CDR3 DNA reads TGTGCCAGCAGCCCGGTCGCTCCAGGGATGGTGGGGTACAATGAGCAGTTCTTC. Full variable domain (remainder filled in from reference TRBV7-9 and TRBJ2-1): DTGVSQNPRHKITKRGQNVTFRCDPISEHNRLYWYRQTLGQGPEFLTYFQNEAQLEKSRLLSDRFSAERPKGSFSTLEIQRTEQGDSAMYLCASSPVAPGMVGYNEQFFGPGTRLTVL.

The J gene is TRBJ2-3, the V gene TRBV11-3; tentatively, D is TRBD1 (5 bases). The V end lost 1 base, the J end lost 1 base, and 9 bases lay between the germline ends. This CDR3 is 15 amino acids long. In germline, CDR1 is SGHNT, CDR2 YENEEA. CDR3 coding DNA: TGTGCCAGCAGCTTAGGTTCCAGGGGCACAGATACGCAGTATTTT. This gives the protein CASSLGSRGTDTQYF.

The V and J genes are TRBV9 and TRBJ2-5; no clear D gene. Germline loops: CDR1 SGDLS, CDR2 YYNGEE. This CDR3 is built from 14 residues. Trimming took 3 bases from V and 4 from J, leaving 13 bases between them. In DNA form, the CDR3 reads TGTGCCAGCAGCGCTGAGAACTCGGTAGAGACCCAGTACTTC. Its translation: CASSAENSVETQYF.

This chain links TRBV14 with TRBJ2-1; weak D call: TRBD2 (5 bases). The V end lost 4 bases, the J end lost 1 base, and 17 bases lay between the germline ends. This CDR3 is built from 17 residues. Germline V gene sequence: CDR1 SGHDN, CDR2 FVKESK. CDR3 DNA: TGTGCCAGCAGCCCCCCCACATGGGTAGCGTCCTACAATGAGCAGTTCTTC. Translating gives CASSPPTWVASYNEQFF.

The chain combines TRBV7-9 with TRBJ2-7; D is ambiguous. Germline V gives CDR1 SEHNR, CDR2 FQNEAQ (reference sequence). This CDR3 has 15 residues. V was pared by 4 bases and J by 2 bases, with 15 bases between. This CDR3 is CASSSMQKLPYEQYF. DNA for the CDR3: TGTGCCAGCAGCTCAATGCAGAAGTTGCCCTACGAGCAGTACTTC.

Worth noting for this clone: The same CDR3 is also encoded by other DNA sequences in this sample. V is TRBV27 and J is TRBJ1-1; D ambiguous. V dropped 8 bases and J dropped 0 bases, with 10 bases sitting between them. The CDR3 contains 13 residues. CDR1 and CDR2 from the germline V gene are MNHEY and SMNVEV (reference sequence). The CDR3 loop reads CASSLGMNTEAFF. DNA of the CDR3: TGTGCCAGCTCCCTCGGAATGAACACTGAAGCTTTCTTT.

This chain connects TRBV28 to TRBJ2-7; D is perhaps TRBD1 or TRBD2 (6 bases each). Looked up from germline, CDR1 is MDHEN and CDR2 is SYDVKM. The CDR3 has 14 residues. Trimming cost V 6 bases and J 2 bases, with 14 bases left between them. CDR3 amino acids: CASRDRGTTYEQYF. As DNA, the CDR3 is TGTGCCAGCAGAGACCGGGGGACAACCTACGAGCAGTACTTC.

V is TRBV7-9 and J is TRBJ2-5, with TRBD2 as a possible D gene (5 bases). Trimming pared 7 bases from V and 5 bases from J, leaving 14 bases between. The CDR3 length is 13 residues. CDR1 and CDR2 from the germline V gene are SEHNR and FQNEAQ (reference sequence). The DNA of the CDR3 is TGTGCCAGCAACTCGGGTGAGGGCGAGACCCAGTACTTC. This encodes CASNSGEGETQYF.

The chain recombines TRBV11-2 with TRBJ1-2, with 8 bases aligning to TRBD1. CDR1 SGHAT and CDR2 FQNNGV come from the germline V gene. Germline trimming cut 0 bases from V and 4 bases from J; bases unmatched to any gene: 7. The CDR3 extends over 16 amino acids. The CDR3 nucleotides are TGTGCCAGCAGCTTAGACCAGTACAGGGGGGGCTATGGCTACACCTTC. It is translated as CASSLDQYRGGYGYTF.